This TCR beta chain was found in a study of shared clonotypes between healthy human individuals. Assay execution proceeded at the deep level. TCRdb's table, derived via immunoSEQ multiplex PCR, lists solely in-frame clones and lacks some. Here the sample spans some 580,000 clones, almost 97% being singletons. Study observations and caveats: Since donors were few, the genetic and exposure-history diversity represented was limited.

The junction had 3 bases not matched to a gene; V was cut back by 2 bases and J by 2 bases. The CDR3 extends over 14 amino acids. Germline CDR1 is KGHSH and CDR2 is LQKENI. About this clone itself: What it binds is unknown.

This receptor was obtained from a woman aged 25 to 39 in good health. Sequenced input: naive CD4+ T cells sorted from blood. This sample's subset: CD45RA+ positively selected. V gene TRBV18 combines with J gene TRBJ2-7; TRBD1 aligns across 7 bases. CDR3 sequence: CASSPAQGAYEQYF. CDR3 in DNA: TGTGCCAGCTCACCAGCCCAGGGGGCCTACGAGCAGTACTTC. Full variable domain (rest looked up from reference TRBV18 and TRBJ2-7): NAGVMQNPRHLVRRRGQEARLRCSPMKGHSHVYWYRQLPEEGLKFMVYLQKENIIDESGMPKERFSAEFPKEGPSILRIQQVVRGDSAAYFCASSPAQGAYEQYFGPGTRLTVT.